These 9 T cell receptor beta chains were sequenced from one sample in a study of cytomegalovirus exposure and HLA in healthy donors (dated by TCRdb to about 2017). Libraries were built with the immunoSEQ multiplex PCR assay. The multiplex PCR relied on a mix of 60 forward primers for TCR Vbeta segments and 13 reverse primers for TCR Jbeta segments. The source is immuneACCESS, and TCRdb retained only in-frame sequences with V and J called. Part of the clones is not carried over; for the studies checked, unresolved V genes explain less than half of this, and the remainder is unexplained. The sample table shows 130,000 or so clones, and 75% to 85% are seen once. The ten largest clones capture about 1.4% of the sample. Sequences were obtained from PBMCs. These receptors all come from a woman aged 40 to 55 in good health and CMV-seronegative.

The chain carries TRBV23-1 and TRBJ2-1, with 11 positions matching TRBD2. TRBV23-1 qualifies as an ORF whose function is uncertain. The CDR3 length is 19 residues. V lost 0 bases and J lost 4; bases outside the gene matches: 11. The CDR3 bases are TGCGCCAGCAGTCAATCGACTAGCGGGGCCGACGTGGCTTACAATGAGCAGTTCTTC. Its protein product is CASSQSTSGADVAYNEQFF.

CDR3 DNA sequence: TGTGCCAGCAGTGAAACGTACGGGGCCGGGGAGCTGTTTTTT. Amino acids: CASSETYGAGELFF. This chain connects TRBV6-1 to TRBJ2-2; a possible D gene is TRBD2 (5 bases). The length of the CDR3 is 14 residues. Trimming left V 2 bases short and J 6 bases short, with 10 bases between. Germline assignment: CDR1 MNHNS and CDR2 SASEGT.

This rearrangement joins TRBV9 to TRBJ2-7, with 9 nucleotides matching TRBD1. CDR1 SGDLS and CDR2 YYNGEE come from the germline V gene. The V gene end was trimmed by 2 bases and the J gene end by 3 bases; junction bases not matched to a gene: 3. This CDR3 spans 14 amino acids. In DNA form, the CDR3 reads TGTGCCAGCAGCGTTGGGACAGGGATCTACGAGCAGTACTTC. This gives the protein CASSVGTGIYEQYF.

The V gene is TRBV5-1, the J gene TRBJ1-4; tentative D call: TRBD1 (6 bases). Trimming pared 1 base from V and 5 bases from J, leaving 9 bases between. CDR1 and CDR2 (germline): SGHRS, YFSETQ. This CDR3 region has 14 residues. The CDR3 nucleotides read TGCGCCAGCAGCTTGCGCGGACAGAATGAAAAACTGTTTTTT. Protein product: CASSLRGQNEKLFF.

The rearrangement links TRBV9 to TRBJ2-5, with D tentatively TRBD2 (6 bases). Germline CDR1 is SGDLS and CDR2 is YYNGEE. The V and J ends lost 4 bases and 2 bases respectively, with 12 bases between them. The CDR3 consists of 14 residues. The CDR3 coding sequence is TGTGCCAGCAGCTCCCACGGGGGTCAAGAGACCCAGTACTTC. Translating it yields CASSSHGGQETQYF.

This sequence joins TRBV4-2 and TRBJ1-3; D is unresolved. The CDR3 has 16 residues. Germline V CDR1 and CDR2: LGHNA, YNFKEQ. The ends were cut back, 0 bases at V and 7 bases at J, with 16 bases in the middle. CDR3 protein: CASSQDQGAFRNTIYF. Here the CDR3 DNA reads TGTGCCAGCAGCCAAGATCAAGGCGCGTTCAGGAACACCATATATTTT.

The chain couples TRBV2 to TRBJ2-2; TRBD1 aligns across 9 bases. The CDR3 sequence is 15 residues long. V shed 4 bases and J 17 bases; nucleotides not matched to a gene: 17. CDR1 SNHLY and CDR2 FYNNEI come from the germline V gene. CDR3 loop: CASSVNLGTGPATFF. Written as DNA, the CDR3 is TGTGCCAGCAGTGTGAATCTAGGGACAGGGCCCGCAACATTTTTT.

The gene calls are TRBV4-3 and TRBJ2-7; 7 bases agree with TRBD1. Germline V gene lookup returns CDR1 LGHNA and CDR2 YSLEER. This CDR3 is built from 16 residues. V dropped 0 bases and J dropped 2; count of bases not matched to a gene: 7. Written as DNA, the CDR3 is TGCGCCAGCAGCCAAGATCGAAGAGGACAGGCCTACGAGCAGTACTTC. It encodes CASSQDRRGQAYEQYF.

The V call is TRBV27, the J call TRBJ2-1, with 11 bases that match TRBD2. The CDR3 consists of 16 residues. In germline, CDR1 is MNHEY, CDR2 SMNVEV (reference sequence). Unmatched junction bases numbered 8, after V lost 6 bases and J lost 4 bases. CDR3 protein: CASSRLLAGGYNEQFF. CDR3 nucleotides: TGTGCCAGCAGCCGTTTGCTAGCGGGGGGTTACAATGAGCAGTTCTTC.